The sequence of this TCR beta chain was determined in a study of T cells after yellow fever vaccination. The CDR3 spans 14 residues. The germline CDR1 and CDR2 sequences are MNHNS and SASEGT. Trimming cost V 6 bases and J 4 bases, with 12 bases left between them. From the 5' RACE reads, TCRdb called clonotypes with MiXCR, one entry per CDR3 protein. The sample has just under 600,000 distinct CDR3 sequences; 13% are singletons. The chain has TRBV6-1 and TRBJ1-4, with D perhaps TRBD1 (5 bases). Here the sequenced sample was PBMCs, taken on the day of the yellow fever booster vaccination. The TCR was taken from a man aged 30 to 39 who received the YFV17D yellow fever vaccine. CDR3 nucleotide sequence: TGTGCCAGCAGAGTACAGGAGGTTAATGAAAAACTGTTTTTT. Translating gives CASRVQEVNEKLFF.